The 4 T cell receptor beta chains below were found in one sample sequenced in a study of CD8 T cells in Susac syndrome. RNA was extracted with the RNeasy kit, and a quantity of roughly 0.45 to 1 ug was reverse transcribed using random hexamers. TCRdb independently ran MiXCR on the immunoSEQ multiplex PCR reads; one entry per CDR3 protein. The sample contains around 190,000 distinct CDR3 sequences, roughly 92% of which appear only once. Source material: CD4+ T cells from PBMCs. Source of these receptors: a human donor in good health.

This chain connects TRBV6-5 to TRBJ2-3, with D hard to call. The V and J ends lost 0 bases and 3 bases respectively, with 16 bases between them. The V gene's germline CDR1 is MNHEY and CDR2 SVGAGI. The CDR3 sequence is 17 residues long. Written as DNA, the CDR3 is TGTGCCAGCAGTTACTCGGTGGGCAGTGGTTTTACAGATACGCAGTATTTT. Residues: CASSYSVGSGFTDTQYF.

The CDR3 reads CASSSLRQGWEKLFF. For the CDR3, the DNA is TGTGCCAGCAGTTCCCTTCGGCAGGGTTGGGAAAAACTGTTTTTT. The V call is TRBV12-3 or TRBV12-4, the J call TRBJ1-4, with D maybe TRBD1 (5 bases). This CDR3 contains 15 residues. V was clipped by 4 bases and J by 8 bases, with 17 bases between them.

There are a few counts of this clonotype. This chain uses TRBV23-1 with TRBJ2-7; 12 positions agree with TRBD1. TRBV23-1 is marked as an open reading frame, function uncertain. The CDR3 runs 16 residues. V gave up 3 bases and J gave up 5 bases; unmatched junction bases: 8. The CDR3 sequence: CASSHSGTGGADEQYF. The CDR3, as DNA: TGCGCCAGCAGTCACTCAGGGACAGGGGGCGCGGACGAGCAGTACTTC.

The V gene is TRBV19, the J gene TRBJ2-1, with D unresolved. V was trimmed by 6 bases and J by 12 bases, leaving 12 bases between them. CDR1 is LNHDA and CDR2 is SQIVND in the germline V gene (reference sequence). The CDR3 covers 11 residues. CDR3 protein: CASRITHLQFF. CDR3 nucleotides: TGTGCCAGTAGGATAACTCACTTGCAGTTCTTC.